The sequence of this T cell receptor beta chain was determined in a study of radiotherapy plus CTLA-4 blockade in lung cancer. Clones were sequenced by immunoSEQ multiplex PCR, and TCRdb holds only the in-frame ones, with some missing. The sample has about 77,000 clones; roughly 80% are singletons. The germline V gene has CDR1 DFQATT and CDR2 SNEGSKA (reference sequence). Trimming stripped 3 bases from V and 8 bases from J, with 7 bases between. The CDR3 has 11 residues. The genes are TRBV20-1 and TRBJ2-2; no clear D. This TCR derives from a human donor with non-small cell lung cancer whose response to radiotherapy plus ipilimumab could not be evaluated. Sequenced material: peripheral blood, taken from a patient treated with radiotherapy plus ipilimumab. The chain's CDR3 is CSASGWGELFF. The CDR3 bases are TGCAGTGCTAGCGGGTGGGGGGAGCTGTTTTTT.